This entry is about one T cell receptor beta chain. The data belong to a study of blood T cell repertoires in COVID-19. How the authors handled the data: Amplification with reference gene primers provided the estimates of nucleated cell counts. The assay was immunoSEQ multiplex PCR, and TCRdb's table has in-frame clones only and misses some. V, J and clone size reflect that table, while D and trimming were determined from the DNA. There are 200,000 or so clones in the sample; around four fifths occur only once, and about 4.8% lies in the top ten. The CDR3 length is 13 residues. Germline CDR1 reads MDHEN; CDR2 reads SYDVKM. Trimming cost V 6 bases and J 6 bases, with 14 bases left between them.

The chain links TRBV28 to TRBJ1-2, with D hard to call. The sequenced material came from PBMCs or T cells enriched from blood (not recorded which). The TCR sequence derives from a woman aged 45-60 years who had been exposed to COVID-19. CDR3 sequence reads: CASSLEARHGYTF. CDR3 sequence (DNA): TGTGCCAGCAGCTTAGAGGCAAGGCATGGCTACACCTTC.